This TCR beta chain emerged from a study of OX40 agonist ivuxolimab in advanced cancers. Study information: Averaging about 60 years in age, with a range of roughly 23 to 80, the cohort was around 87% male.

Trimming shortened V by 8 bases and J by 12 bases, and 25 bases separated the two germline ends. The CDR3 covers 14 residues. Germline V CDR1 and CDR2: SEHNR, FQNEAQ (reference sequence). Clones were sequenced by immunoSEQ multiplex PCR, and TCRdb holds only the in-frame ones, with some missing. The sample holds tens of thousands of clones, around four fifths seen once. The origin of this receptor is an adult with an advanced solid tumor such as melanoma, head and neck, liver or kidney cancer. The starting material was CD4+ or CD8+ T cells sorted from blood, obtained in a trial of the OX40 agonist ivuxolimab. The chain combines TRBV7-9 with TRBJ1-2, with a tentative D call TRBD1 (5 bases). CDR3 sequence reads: CASATLGPIGGDTF. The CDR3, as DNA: TGTGCCAGCGCGACTCTCGGGCCGATTGGGGGAGACACCTTC.